Following are 22 T cell receptor beta chains from one sample sequenced in a study of cytomegalovirus exposure and HLA in healthy donors. Sequencing used immunoSEQ multiplex PCR; TCRdb keeps in-frame clones, though not all of them. The table includes some 180,000 clones, about nine tenths detected once. Specimen: PBMCs. These receptor sequences come from a man aged 25 to 40 in good health and CMV-seropositive.

The chain combines TRBV27 with TRBJ2-3; TRBD2 aligns across 7 bases. Germline CDR1 reads MNHEY; CDR2 reads SMNVEV (reference sequence). With 7 bases clipped from V and 1 base from J, the junction kept 5 bases outside the gene matches. CDR3 length: 14 residues. This CDR3 is CASIGTTGTDTQYF. The CDR3 nucleotides read TGTGCCAGCATAGGGACTACTGGCACAGATACGCAGTATTTT.

The chain is built from TRBV6-1 and TRBJ1-5; D gene uncertain. Trimming took off 7 bases at V and 0 bases at J, with 10 bases between the two ends. The CDR3 has 14 residues. Germline V gives CDR1 MNHNS, CDR2 SASEGT. The CDR3 loop is CASMEHLSNQPQHF. The CDR3 bases are TGTGCCAGCATGGAGCATCTTAGCAATCAGCCCCAGCATTTT.

As DNA, the CDR3 is TGCGCCAGCAGCGCCTGGGGGGGCGGCTACGAGCAGTACTTC. It is translated as CASSAWGGGYEQYF. This rearrangement joins TRBV5-1 to TRBJ2-7; a weak D match, TRBD2 (7 bases). Looked up from germline, CDR1 is SGHRS and CDR2 is YFSETQ. The CDR3 consists of 14 residues. V was pared by 4 bases and J by 3 bases, with 14 bases between. Supplemented by reference TRBV5-1 and TRBJ2-7, the full variable domain reads KAGVTQTPRYLIKTRGQQVTLSCSPISGHRSVSWYQQTPGQGLQFLFEYFSETQRNKGNFPGRFSGRQFSNSRSEMNVSTLELGDSALYLCASSAWGGGYEQYFGPGTRLTVT.

The V and J genes are TRBV11-2 and TRBJ2-3, with TRBD2 matching 7 bases. Germline CDR1 SGHAT, CDR2 FQNNGV. V lost 5 bases and J lost 1; bases outside the gene matches: 6. The CDR3 is made up of 15 amino acids. The CDR3 region is CASSLGLGGTDTQYF. As DNA, the CDR3 is TGTGCCAGCAGCCTCGGACTAGGCGGCACAGATACGCAGTATTTT.

The chain links TRBV4-3 to TRBJ1-2; D unclear. V lost 0 bases to trimming and J lost 3 bases, with 8 bases between them. Germline CDR1 LGHNA, CDR2 YSLEER. The CDR3 length is 14 residues. CDR3 residues: CASSQELGHYGYTF. DNA for the CDR3: TGCGCCAGCAGCCAAGAGCTGGGCCACTATGGCTACACCTTC.

The CDR3 DNA follows: TGTGCCAGCAGTTACCAGGGGGTGAGCACAGATACGCAGTATTTT. The encoded protein is CASSYQGVSTDTQYF. The J gene is TRBJ2-3, the V gene TRBV6-6; 7 nucleotides line up with TRBD1. The CDR3 is made up of 15 amino acids. Germline CDR1 is MNHNY and CDR2 is SVGAGI (reference sequence). With 2 bases clipped from V and 0 bases from J, the junction kept 2 bases outside the gene matches.

The J gene is TRBJ1-5, the V gene TRBV6-1; D gene uncertain. Deletions cut 1 base from V and 1 base from J, with 5 bases between. Germline loops: CDR1 MNHNS, CDR2 SASEGT. The CDR3 loop spans 14 amino acids. The CDR3 region has the DNA TGTGCCAGCAGTGAAGGTTTAAGCAATCAGCCCCAGCATTTT. Protein product: CASSEGLSNQPQHF.

J is TRBJ1-4 and V is TRBV5-1; D may be TRBD1 (6 bases). CDR1 is SGHRS, CDR2 YFSETQ, per germline. The length of the CDR3 is 13 residues. Trimming took 6 bases from V and 5 from J, leaving 11 bases between them. CDR3 protein: CASTVDRNEKLFF. The CDR3 nucleotides read TGCGCCAGCACCGTCGACAGGAATGAAAAACTGTTTTTT.

J is TRBJ2-7 and V is TRBV18, with D possibly being TRBD2 (5 bases). This CDR3 has 13 residues. CDR1 and CDR2 from the germline V gene are KGHSH and LQKENI. Trimming took 0 bases from V and 4 from J, leaving 7 bases between them. The DNA of the CDR3 is TGTGCCAGCTCACCACCCGGGGTTTACGAGCAGTACTTC. Translating gives CASSPPGVYEQYF.

This rearrangement joins TRBV6-5 to TRBJ2-5; TRBD1 aligns across 7 bases. Germline V gene lookup returns CDR1 MNHEY and CDR2 SVGAGI. Trimming at V came to 2 bases and at J to 2 bases, leaving 5 bases not matched to a gene. CDR3 size: 15 residues. The CDR3 here is CASSYAATGQETQYF. In nucleotides, the CDR3 is TGTGCCAGCAGTTACGCGGCGACAGGGCAAGAGACCCAGTACTTC.

The rearrangement uses TRBV11-3 and TRBJ2-7, with TRBD2 matching over 7 bases. V trimming: 5 bases; J trimming: 6 bases; junction bases outside the gene matches: 13. The germline V gene encodes CDR1 SGHNT and CDR2 YENEEA. The CDR3 has 15 amino acids. In DNA, the CDR3 is TGTGCCAGCAGCGGGGGGGGGAGCAGGGCGTTCGAGCAGTACTTC. Residues: CASSGGGSRAFEQYF.

The CDR3 spells CASSLGRWNEQFF. In nucleotides, the CDR3 is TGTGCCAGCAGCTTAGGGCGGTGGAATGAGCAGTTCTTC. The chain links TRBV11-3 to TRBJ2-1, with D hard to call. Germline V lookup: CDR1 SGHNT, CDR2 YENEEA. V shed 1 base and J shed 7 bases, with 8 bases lying between them. The CDR3 contains 13 residues.

The chain combines TRBV7-8 with TRBJ1-2; unclear D gene. Germline loops: CDR1 SGHVS, CDR2 FQNEAQ. CDR3 size: 14 residues. Trimming took off 4 bases at V and 8 bases at J, with 17 bases between the two ends. CDR3 region: CASSSWLEGGGYTF. The DNA of the CDR3 is TGTGCCAGCAGCTCTTGGTTGGAGGGAGGAGGCTACACCTTC.

V gene TRBV7-9 combines with J gene TRBJ2-6; TRBD1 matches 8 bases. CDR1 and CDR2 (germline): SEHNR, FQNEAQ (reference sequence). Trimming removed 5 bases from V and 2 bases from J; junction bases left unmatched: 8. The CDR3 sequence is 17 residues long. CDR3 amino acids: CASSPGTGSTGANVLTF. CDR3 DNA: TGTGCCAGCAGCCCCGGGACAGGATCTACTGGGGCCAACGTCCTGACTTTC.

V is TRBV4-3 and J is TRBJ1-2, with a tentative D call TRBD1 (5 bases). The germline V gene encodes CDR1 LGHNA and CDR2 YSLEER. The CDR3 extends over 15 amino acids. V lost 3 bases to trimming and J lost 8 bases, with 19 bases between them. The CDR3 sequence is CASSQIGAIFSGYTF. In DNA, the CDR3 is TGCGCCAGCAGCCAGATAGGGGCCATATTTAGCGGCTACACCTTC.

This chain connects TRBV5-1 to TRBJ2-1; weak D call: TRBD2 (5 bases). V lost 0 bases, J lost 8 bases, and 12 bases lay in between. Germline V CDR1 and CDR2: SGHRS, YFSETQ. The CDR3 consists of 14 residues. CDR3 coding DNA: TGCGCCAGCAGCTTGGTGCAGGTGGAGGATGAGCAGTTCTTC. Its translation: CASSLVQVEDEQFF.

The rearrangement uses TRBV30 and TRBJ2-2, with D perhaps matching TRBD1 or TRBD2 (5 bases each). Trimming stripped 2 bases from V and 4 bases from J, with 14 bases between. CDR1 is GTSNPN, CDR2 SVGIG, per germline (reference sequence). The CDR3 contains 15 residues. CDR3 nucleotides: TGTGCCTGGAGTATGCCGCCGGGGCCCACCGGGGAGCTGTTTTTT. This translates into CAWSMPPGPTGELFF.

This chain connects TRBV6-6 to TRBJ1-2; D is ambiguous. The germline V gene has CDR1 MNHNY and CDR2 SVGAGI (reference sequence). Trimming removed 4 bases at V and 8 bases at J, with 14 bases between. The CDR3 sequence is 13 residues long. The chain's CDR3 is CASSSLTSEGYTF. CDR3 DNA: TGTGCCAGCAGTTCCCTTACAAGCGAGGGCTACACCTTC.

The chain is built from TRBV28 and TRBJ1-5; D gene ambiguous. The germline V gene has CDR1 MDHEN and CDR2 SYDVKM. CDR3 length: 13 residues. V lost 2 bases and J 11 bases, leaving 13 bases between the germline ends. The CDR3 DNA sequence: TGTGCCAGCAGTTTACGGACCCCGGATACCCAGCATTTT. Translation gives CASSLRTPDTQHF.

V usage is TRBV15 and J usage is TRBJ1-5; 8 nucleotides line up with TRBD1. V trimming: 0 bases; J trimming: 2 bases; junction bases outside the gene matches: 6. CDR3 size: 17 residues. Germline CDR1 is LNHNV and CDR2 is YYDKDF (reference sequence). CDR3 DNA: TGTGCCACCAGCAGAGACAGGGGGCGGGACGGCAATCAGCCCCAGCATTTT. It encodes CATSRDRGRDGNQPQHF.

This clone showed up just a few times. The rearrangement joins TRBV10-1 to TRBJ2-4; TRBD2 is a possible D gene (6 bases). Looked up from germline, CDR1 is WNHNN and CDR2 is SYGVQD (reference sequence). This CDR3 contains 14 residues. V was clipped by 9 bases and J by 3 bases, with 15 bases between them. CDR3 DNA sequence: TGCGCCAGGCGGGGAGGTGAGGTCAAAAACATTCAGTACTTC. Encoded protein: CARRGGEVKNIQYF.

The chain employs TRBV30 and TRBJ2-5; D may correspond to TRBD1 or TRBD2 (5 bases each). The V gene lost 0 bases and the J gene lost 5 bases, with 10 bases spanning the gap. The CDR3 totals 13 residues. The germline V gene has CDR1 GTSNPN and CDR2 SVGIG (reference sequence). The CDR3 DNA sequence: TGTGCCTGGAGTGTACGGGACCGGGAGACCCAGTACTTC. Its protein product is CAWSVRDRETQYF.